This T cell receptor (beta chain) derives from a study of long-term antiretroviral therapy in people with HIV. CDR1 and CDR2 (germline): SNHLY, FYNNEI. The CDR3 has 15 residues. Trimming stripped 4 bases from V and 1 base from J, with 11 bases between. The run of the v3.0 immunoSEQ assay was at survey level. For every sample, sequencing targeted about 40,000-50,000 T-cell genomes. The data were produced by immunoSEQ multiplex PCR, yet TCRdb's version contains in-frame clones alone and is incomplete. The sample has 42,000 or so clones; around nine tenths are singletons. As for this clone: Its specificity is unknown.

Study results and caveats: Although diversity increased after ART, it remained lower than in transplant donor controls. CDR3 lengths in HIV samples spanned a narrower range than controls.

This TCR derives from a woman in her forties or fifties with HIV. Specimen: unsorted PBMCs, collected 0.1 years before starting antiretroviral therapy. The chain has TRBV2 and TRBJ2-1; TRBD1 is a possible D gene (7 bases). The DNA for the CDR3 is TGTGCCAGCAGTGTCCAGGGGGGTTCCTACAATGAGCAGTTCTTC. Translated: CASSVQGGSYNEQFF.